This TCR beta chain appears in the sequencing data of a study of blood T cell repertoires in COVID-19. About the research overall: The United States, Italy and Spain were the sources of the acute and convalescent COVID-19 samples. Sources were T cells, B-cell-depleted T cells, or PBMCs; the material itself was cDNA or gDNA.

V was cut by 8 bases and J by 1 base, with 6 bases left in between. The CDR3 length is 12 residues. Original data processing: Estimation of nucleated cell counts was performed using reference gene primer amplification. Only in-frame clones appear in the TCRdb table, and some are missing; sequencing was by immunoSEQ multiplex PCR. V and J calls and clone size are those listed in that table; D and trimming were worked out from the DNA. The data show about 230,000 clones, under 90% seen once. Seattle's enrolled individuals joined amid active infection and were then monitored longitudinally. The chain joins TRBV12-3 or TRBV12-4 to TRBJ1-5, with D hard to call. The clonotype comes from a man in his forties or fifties with COVID-19, enrolled during active disease. Sequencing was carried out using peripheral blood. The CDR3 nucleotides are TGTGCCAGCGCGGTCAGCAATCAGCCCCAGCATTTT. This codes for CASAVSNQPQHF.